This T cell receptor beta chain was identified in a study of radiotherapy plus CTLA-4 blockade in lung cancer listed by TCRdb under 2018. About the investigation overall: Objective responses were observed in approximately 19% of enrolled patients, and disease control was achieved in approximately 30%.

CDR1 SGHNT and CDR2 YYREEE are derived from the germline V gene (reference sequence). From V the trimming removes 0 bases and from J it removes 4 bases, while the gene matches leave 3 bases of the junction unaccounted for. The CDR3 starts with the cysteine, ends with the phenylalanine, and has 16 residues. Kept here is only the CDR3 DNA, which spans 48 bases and is read in frame from base 1. Broad study findings and their caveats: Increased serum interferon-beta after radiation, together with early dynamic changes in blood T cell clones, were reported to be the strongest predictors of response. TCR clones derived from tumors expanded in peripheral blood after treatment with radiotherapy and ipilimumab.

On this clone: Its antigen is still unknown. Base-call qualities are not available, and no considerably larger clone is one nucleotide away.

The study evaluated CTLA-4 blockade (ipilimumab) given together with focal radiation therapy in patients who had chemo-refractory metastatic non-small-cell lung cancer. Library creation used the immunoSEQ multiplex PCR assay. The clones in this table, taken by TCRdb from immuneACCESS, are in-frame only. Not every clone is retained; where verified, under half of the shortfall comes from an unresolved V gene, and the cause of the rest is unknown. The sample table shows 45,000 to 60,000 clones, and roughly 83% are seen once. The ten biggest clones cover around 8.8% of the sample. The clonotype comes from a human donor with non-small cell lung cancer who had a complete response to radiotherapy plus ipilimumab. The chain couples TRBV5-4 to TRBJ2-3, and TRBD1 matches 12 of the central bases. The sample here was peripheral blood, taken from a patient treated with radiotherapy plus ipilimumab. This receptor carries the CDR3 CASSLAGTGGADTQYF. The DNA is as follows: TGTGCCAGCAGCTTGGCCGGGACAGGGGGCGCAGATACGCAGTATTTT.